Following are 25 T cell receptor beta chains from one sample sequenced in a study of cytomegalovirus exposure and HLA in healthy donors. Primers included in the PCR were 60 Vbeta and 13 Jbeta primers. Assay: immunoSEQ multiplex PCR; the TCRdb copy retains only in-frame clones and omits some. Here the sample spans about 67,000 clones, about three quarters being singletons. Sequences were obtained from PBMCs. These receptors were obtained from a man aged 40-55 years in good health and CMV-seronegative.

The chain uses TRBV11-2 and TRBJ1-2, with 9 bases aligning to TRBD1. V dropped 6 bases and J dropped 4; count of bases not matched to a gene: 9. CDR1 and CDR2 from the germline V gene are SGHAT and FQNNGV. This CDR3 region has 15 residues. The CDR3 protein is CASSLGTGIGYGYTF. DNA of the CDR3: TGTGCCAGCAGTCTCGGGACAGGGATCGGCTATGGCTACACCTTC. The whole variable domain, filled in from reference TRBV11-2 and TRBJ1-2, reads EAGVAQSPRYKIIEKRQSVAFWCNPISGHATLYWYQQILGQGPKLLIQFQNNGVVDDSQLPKDRFSAERLKGVDSTLKIQPAKLEDSAVYLCASSLGTGIGYGYTFGSGTRLTVV.

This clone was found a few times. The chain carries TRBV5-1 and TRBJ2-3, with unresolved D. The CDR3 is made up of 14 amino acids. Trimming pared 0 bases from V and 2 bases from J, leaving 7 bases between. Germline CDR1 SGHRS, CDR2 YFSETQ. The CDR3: CASSLARFTDTQYF. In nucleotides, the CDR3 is TGCGCCAGCAGCTTGGCTAGGTTCACAGATACGCAGTATTTT.

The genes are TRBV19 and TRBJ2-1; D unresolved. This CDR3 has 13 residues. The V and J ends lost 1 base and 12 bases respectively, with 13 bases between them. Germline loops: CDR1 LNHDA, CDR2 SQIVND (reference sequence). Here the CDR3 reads CASSIGAGYGQFF. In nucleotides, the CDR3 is TGTGCCAGTAGTATAGGGGCAGGTTACGGGCAGTTCTTC.

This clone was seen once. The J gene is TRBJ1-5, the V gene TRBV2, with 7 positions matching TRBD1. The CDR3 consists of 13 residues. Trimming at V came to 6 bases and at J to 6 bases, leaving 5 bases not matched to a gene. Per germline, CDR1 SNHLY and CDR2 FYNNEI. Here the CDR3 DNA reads TGTGCCAGCAGCGCCTCAGGGGGTCAGCCCCAGCATTTT. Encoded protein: CASSASGGQPQHF.

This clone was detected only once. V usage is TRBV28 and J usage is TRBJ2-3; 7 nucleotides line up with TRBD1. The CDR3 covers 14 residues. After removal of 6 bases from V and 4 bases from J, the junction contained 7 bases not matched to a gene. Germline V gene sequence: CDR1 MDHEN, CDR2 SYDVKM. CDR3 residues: CASSHEGGADTQYF. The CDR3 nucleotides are TGTGCCAGCAGCCACGAAGGGGGCGCAGATACGCAGTATTTT.

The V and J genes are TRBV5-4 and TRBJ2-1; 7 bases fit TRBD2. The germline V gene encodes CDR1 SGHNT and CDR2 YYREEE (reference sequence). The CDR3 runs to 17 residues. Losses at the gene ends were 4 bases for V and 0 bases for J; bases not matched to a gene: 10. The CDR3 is CASSPDGGSGSYNEQFF. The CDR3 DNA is TGTGCCAGCAGCCCAGACGGGGGGTCGGGCTCCTACAATGAGCAGTTCTTC.

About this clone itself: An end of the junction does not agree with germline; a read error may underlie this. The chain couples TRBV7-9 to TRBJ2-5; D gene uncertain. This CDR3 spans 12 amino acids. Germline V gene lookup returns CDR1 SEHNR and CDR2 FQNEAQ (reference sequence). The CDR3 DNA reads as TGTTCCAGCAGCTTACGGCAAGAGACCCAGTACTTC. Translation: CSSSLRQETQYF.

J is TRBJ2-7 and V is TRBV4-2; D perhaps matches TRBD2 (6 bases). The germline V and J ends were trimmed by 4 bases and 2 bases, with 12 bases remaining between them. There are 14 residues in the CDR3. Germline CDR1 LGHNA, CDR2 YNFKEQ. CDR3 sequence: CASSPGGVAYEQYF. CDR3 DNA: TGTGCCAGCAGCCCCGGAGGGGTTGCCTACGAGCAGTACTTC.

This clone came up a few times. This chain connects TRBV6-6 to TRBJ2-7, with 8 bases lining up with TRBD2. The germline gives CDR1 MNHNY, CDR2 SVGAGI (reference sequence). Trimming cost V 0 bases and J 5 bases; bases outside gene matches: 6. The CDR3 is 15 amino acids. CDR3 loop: CASSYSLAGGHEQYF. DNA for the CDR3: TGTGCCAGCAGTTACTCGTTGGCGGGAGGCCACGAGCAGTACTTC.

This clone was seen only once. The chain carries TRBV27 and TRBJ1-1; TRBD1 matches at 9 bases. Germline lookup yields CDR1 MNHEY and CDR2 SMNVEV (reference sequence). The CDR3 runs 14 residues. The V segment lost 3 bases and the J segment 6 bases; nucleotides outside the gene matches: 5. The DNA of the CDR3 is TGTGCCAGCAGTTTCGGGACAGGGACCGCTGAAGCTTTCTTT. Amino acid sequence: CASSFGTGTAEAFF.

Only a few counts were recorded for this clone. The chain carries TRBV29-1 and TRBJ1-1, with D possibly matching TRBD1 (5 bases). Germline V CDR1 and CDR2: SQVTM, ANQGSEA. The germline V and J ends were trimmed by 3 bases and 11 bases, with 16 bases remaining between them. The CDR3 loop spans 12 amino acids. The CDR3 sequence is CSVEVTFPGAFF. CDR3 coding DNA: TGCAGCGTTGAGGTAACATTTCCAGGGGCTTTCTTT.

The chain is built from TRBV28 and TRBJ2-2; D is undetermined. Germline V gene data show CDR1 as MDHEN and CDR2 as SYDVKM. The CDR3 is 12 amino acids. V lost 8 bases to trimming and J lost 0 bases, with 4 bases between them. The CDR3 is CASYSNTGELFF. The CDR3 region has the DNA TGTGCCAGCTACTCGAACACCGGGGAGCTGTTTTTT.

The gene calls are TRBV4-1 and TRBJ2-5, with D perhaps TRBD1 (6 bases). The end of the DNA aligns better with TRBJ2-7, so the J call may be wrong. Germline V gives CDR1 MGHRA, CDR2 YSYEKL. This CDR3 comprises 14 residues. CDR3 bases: TGCGCCAGCAGCCAAAGACAGGATTCGTACGAGCAGTACTTC. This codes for CASSQRQDSYEQYF.

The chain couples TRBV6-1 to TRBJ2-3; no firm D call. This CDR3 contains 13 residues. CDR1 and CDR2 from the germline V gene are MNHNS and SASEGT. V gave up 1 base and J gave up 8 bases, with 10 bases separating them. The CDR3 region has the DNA TGTGCCAGCAGTGAAGGGGTTGGCGGTACGCAGTATTTT. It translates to CASSEGVGGTQYF.

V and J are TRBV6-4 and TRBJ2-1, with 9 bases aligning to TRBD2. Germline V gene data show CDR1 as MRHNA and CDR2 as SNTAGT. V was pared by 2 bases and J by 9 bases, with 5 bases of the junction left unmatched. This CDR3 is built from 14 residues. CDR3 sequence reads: CASSDGGGGGEQFF. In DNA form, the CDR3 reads TGTGCCAGCAGTGACGGCGGGGGGGGAGGTGAGCAGTTCTTC.

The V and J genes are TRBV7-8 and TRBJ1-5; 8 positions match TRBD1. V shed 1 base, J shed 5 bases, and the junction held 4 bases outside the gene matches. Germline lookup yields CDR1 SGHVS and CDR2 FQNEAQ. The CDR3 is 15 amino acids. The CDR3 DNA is TGTGCCAGCAGCTTAGGGGCGACAGGGGATCAGCCCCAGCATTTT. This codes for CASSLGATGDQPQHF. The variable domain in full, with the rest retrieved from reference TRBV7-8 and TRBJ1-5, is GAGVSQSPRYKVAKRGQDVALRCDPISGHVSLFWYQQALGQGPEFLTYFQNEAQLDKSGLPSDRFFAERPEGSVSTLKIQRTQQEDSAVYLCASSLGATGDQPQHFGDGTRLSIL.

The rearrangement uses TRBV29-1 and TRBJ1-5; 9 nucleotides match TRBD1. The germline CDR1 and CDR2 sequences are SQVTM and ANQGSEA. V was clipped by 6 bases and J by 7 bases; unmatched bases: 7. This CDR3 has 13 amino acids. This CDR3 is CSVGEQGAQPQHF. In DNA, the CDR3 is TGCAGCGTCGGGGAACAGGGGGCGCAGCCCCAGCATTTT.

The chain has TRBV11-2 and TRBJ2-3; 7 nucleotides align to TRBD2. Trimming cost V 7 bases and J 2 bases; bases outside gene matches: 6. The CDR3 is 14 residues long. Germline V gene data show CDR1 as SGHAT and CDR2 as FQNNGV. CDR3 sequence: CASNFGGYTDTQYF. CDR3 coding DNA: TGTGCCAGCAATTTCGGGGGGTACACAGATACGCAGTATTTT.

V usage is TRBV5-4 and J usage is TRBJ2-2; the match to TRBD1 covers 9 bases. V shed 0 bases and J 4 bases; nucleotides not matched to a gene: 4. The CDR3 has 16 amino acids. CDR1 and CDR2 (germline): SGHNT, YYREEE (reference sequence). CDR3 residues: CASSLVQGASTGELFF. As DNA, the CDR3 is TGTGCCAGCAGCTTGGTACAGGGGGCGAGCACCGGGGAGCTGTTTTTT. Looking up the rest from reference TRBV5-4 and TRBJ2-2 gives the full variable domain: ETGVTQSPTHLIKTRGQQVTLRCSSQSGHNTVSWYQQALGQGPQFIFQYYREEENGRGNFPPRFSGLQFPNYSSELNVNALELDDSALYLCASSLVQGASTGELFFGEGSRLTVL.

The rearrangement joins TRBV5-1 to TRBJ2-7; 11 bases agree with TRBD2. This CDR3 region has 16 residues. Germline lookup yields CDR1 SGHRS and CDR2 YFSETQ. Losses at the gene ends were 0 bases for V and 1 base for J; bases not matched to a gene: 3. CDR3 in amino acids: CASSLAASGGSYEQYF. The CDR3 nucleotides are TGCGCCAGCAGCTTGGCGGCTAGCGGGGGGTCCTACGAGCAGTACTTC.

The CDR3: CASSNGDRKNIQYF. As DNA, the CDR3 is TGTGCCAGTAGTAACGGAGACAGAAAAAACATTCAGTACTTC. The chain carries TRBV19 and TRBJ2-4, with TRBD1 as a possible D gene (5 bases). This CDR3 contains 14 residues. Germline V lookup: CDR1 LNHDA, CDR2 SQIVND (reference sequence). Trimming took off 4 bases at V and 4 bases at J, with 11 bases between the two ends.

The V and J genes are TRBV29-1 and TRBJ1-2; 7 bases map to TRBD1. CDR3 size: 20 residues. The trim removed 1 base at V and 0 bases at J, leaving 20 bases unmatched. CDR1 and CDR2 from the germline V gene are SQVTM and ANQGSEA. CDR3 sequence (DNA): TGCAGCGTTGAAGGCCTCGTCGGGACAGAGAAGTCGTGGGCTAACTATGGCTACACCTTC. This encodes CSVEGLVGTEKSWANYGYTF.

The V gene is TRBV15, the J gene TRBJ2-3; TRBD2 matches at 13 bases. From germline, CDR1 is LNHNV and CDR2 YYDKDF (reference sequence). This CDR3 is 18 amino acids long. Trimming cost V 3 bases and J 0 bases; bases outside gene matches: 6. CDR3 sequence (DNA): TGTGCCACCAGCAGGGGGACTAGCGGGGACTCTAGCACAGATACGCAGTATTTT. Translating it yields CATSRGTSGDSSTDTQYF.

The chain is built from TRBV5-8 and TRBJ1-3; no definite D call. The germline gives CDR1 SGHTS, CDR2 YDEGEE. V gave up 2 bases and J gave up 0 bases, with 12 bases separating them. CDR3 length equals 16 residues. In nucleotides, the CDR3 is TGTGCCAGCAGCTTTACTCAGGTCCGCTCTGGAAACACCATATATTTT. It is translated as CASSFTQVRSGNTIYF.

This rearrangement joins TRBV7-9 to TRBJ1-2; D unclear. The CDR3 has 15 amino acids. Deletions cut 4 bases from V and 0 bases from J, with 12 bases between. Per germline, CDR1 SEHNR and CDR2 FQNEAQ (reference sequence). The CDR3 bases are TGTGCCAGCAGCTACCTCGAGCTATCTAACTATGGCTACACCTTC. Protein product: CASSYLELSNYGYTF.